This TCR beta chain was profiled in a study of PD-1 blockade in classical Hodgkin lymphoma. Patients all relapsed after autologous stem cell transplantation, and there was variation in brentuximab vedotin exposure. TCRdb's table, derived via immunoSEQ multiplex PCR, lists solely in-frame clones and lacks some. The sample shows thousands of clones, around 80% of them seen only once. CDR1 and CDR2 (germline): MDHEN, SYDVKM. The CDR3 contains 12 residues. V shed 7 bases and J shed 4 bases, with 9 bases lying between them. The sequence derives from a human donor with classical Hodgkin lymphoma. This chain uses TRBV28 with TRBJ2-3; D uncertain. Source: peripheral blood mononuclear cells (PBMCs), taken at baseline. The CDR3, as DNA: TGTGCCAGCACCCGGGTCGCAGATACGCAGTATTTT. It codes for CASTRVADTQYF.